This is a list of T cell receptor beta chains from one sample in a study of blood T cell repertoires in COVID-19. Repertoires were generated with immunoSEQ multiplex PCR, while TCRdb's copy carries only in-frame clones and drops some. The sample consists of approximately 180,000 clones, roughly 84% of them appearing once. The sequenced sample was PBMCs or T cells enriched from blood (not recorded which). The receptors come from a human donor with acute COVID-19. The donor label of this sample is uncertain. CDR3s include the opening cysteine and the closing phenylalanine or tryptophan. The D gene is left open where the match is weak. Clone size is shown for a subset of rows, as once, few, many or a class of expanded clone.

>TRBJ1-2|TRBV4-1|TRBD1|once
CASSQGQGVGSNYGYTF
TGCGCCAGCAGCCAAGGACAGGGGGTGGGTAGTAACTATGGCTACACCTTC
>TRBJ2-7|TRBV27|TRBD1|NA
CASSFGDRGFYEQYF
TGTGCCAGCAGTTTTGGGGACAGGGGATTCTACGAGCAGTACTTC
>TRBJ2-3|TRBV5-1|NA|NA
CASSLDRVTDTQYF
TGCGCCAGCAGCTTGGACAGGGTCACAGATACGCAGTATTTT
>TRBJ2-5|TRBV30|TRBD2|NA
CAWSGLAGGGQETQYF
TGTGCCTGGAGTGGGCTAGCGGGGGGAGGCCAAGAGACCCAGTACTTC
>TRBJ1-2|TRBV6-5|NA|NA
CATGREGVFGYTF
TGTGCCACCGGACGGGAGGGCGTGTTTGGCTACACCTTC
>TRBJ2-2|TRBV19|NA|NA
CASSIPRQVWDTGELFF
TGTGCCAGTAGTATTCCCCGACAGGTATGGGACACCGGGGAGCTGTTTTTT
>TRBJ1-2|TRBV15|TRBD1|once
CATSTGTGYGYTF
TGTGCCACCAGCACCGGGACAGGGTATGGCTACACCTTC
>TRBJ1-4|TRBV7-2|NA|NA
CASSFGTTNEKLFF
TGTGCCAGCAGCTTCGGGACAACTAATGAAAAACTGTTTTTT
>TRBJ2-7|TRBV10-3|TRBD1|NA
CAISPGGQGGYEQYF
TGTGCCATCAGCCCAGGGGGACAGGGGGGATACGAGCAGTACTTC
>TRBJ1-1|TRBV7-9|NA|NA
CASGSRRYEAFF
TGTGCCAGCGGGTCCAGGCGCTATGAAGCTTTCTTT
>TRBJ2-7|TRBV9|TRBD1|NA
CASSPQTGAEQYF
TGTGCCAGCAGCCCTCAAACAGGGGCCGAGCAGTACTTC
>TRBJ2-5|TRBV29-1|TRBD2|NA
CSVAGGGQETQYF
TGCAGCGTTGCGGGGGGAGGCCAAGAGACCCAGTACTTC
>TRBJ1-1|TRBV7-9|NA|few
CASSPQGTEAFF
TGTGCCAGCAGCCCCCAGGGTACTGAAGCTTTCTTT
>TRBJ1-2|TRBV27|NA|NA
CASSFRENYGYTF
TGTGCCAGCAGTTTCCGGGAGAACTATGGCTACACCTTC
>TRBJ1-5|TRBV27|NA|NA
CASSLTGSNQPQHF
TGTGCCAGCAGTTTGACAGGTAGCAATCAGCCCCAGCATTTT
>TRBJ1-3|TRBV9|NA|NA
CASSGELAGAGNTIYF
TGTGCCAGCAGCGGAGAACTTGCGGGGGCTGGAAACACCATATATTTT
>TRBJ2-7|TRBV11-2|NA|NA
CASSSSYEQYF
TGTGCCAGCTCGAGCTCCTACGAGCAGTACTTC
>TRBJ1-4|TRBV19|NA|NA
CASSGISATNEKLFF
TGTGCCAGTTCAGGGATCTCTGCAACTAATGAAAAACTGTTTTTT
>TRBJ2-4|TRBV6-5|TRBD2|NA
CASSYRSGGAGHIQYF
TGTGCCAGCAGTTACCGTAGCGGGGGGGCCGGCCACATTCAGTACTTC
>TRBJ1-6|TRBV7-9|NA|NA
CASSLSGGGKSPLHF
TGTGCCAGCAGCTTATCTGGGGGGGGCAAATCACCCCTCCACTTT
>TRBJ2-7|TRBV6-2/TRBV6-3|TRBD1|NA
CASSPTGDPSYEQYF
TGTGCCAGCAGTCCCACAGGGGACCCCTCCTACGAGCAGTACTTC
>TRBJ1-4|TRBV9|NA|NA
CASSAPKGVYEKLFF
TGTGCCAGCAGCGCGCCGAAGGGGGTGTATGAAAAACTGTTTTTT
>TRBJ2-1|TRBV2|NA|NA
CASRSAGSYNEQFF
TGTGCCAGCAGGTCGGCGGGCTCCTACAATGAGCAGTTCTTC
>TRBJ1-1|TRBV7-9|TRBD1|NA
CAAWDRGNTEAFF
TGTGCCGCCTGGGACAGGGGGAACACTGAAGCTTTCTTT
>TRBJ2-3|TRBV29-1|TRBD2|once
CSVVASGAQDTQYF
TGCAGCGTTGTTGCTAGCGGGGCCCAAGATACGCAGTATTTT
>TRBJ1-2|TRBV6-4|TRBD1|NA
CASRPGQGEEGYTF
TGTGCCAGCAGGCCGGGACAGGGGGAGGAAGGCTACACCTTC
>TRBJ1-4|TRBV11-2|NA|NA
CASSFTGSKKWANEKLFF
TGTGCCAGCAGCTTTACGGGATCTAAGAAGTGGGCTAATGAAAAACTGTTTTTT
>TRBJ2-3|TRBV9|TRBD2|NA
CASSVDAAGGPGDTQYF
TGTGCCAGCAGCGTAGACGCAGCGGGGGGGCCGGGAGATACGCAGTATTTT
>TRBJ2-7|TRBV7-9|TRBD2|NA
CASSLGSGGDSSYEQYF
TGTGCCAGCAGCTTAGGGTCGGGGGGGGATAGCTCCTACGAGCAGTACTTC
>TRBJ2-7|TRBV7-2|TRBD2|NA
CASSPRGAGNVYEQYF
TGTGCCAGCAGCCCCCGTGGAGCGGGGAATGTCTACGAGCAGTACTTC
>TRBJ2-2|TRBV6-5|TRBD2|NA
CASSGPGGITGELFF
TGTGCCAGCAGCGGACCGGGAGGGATCACCGGGGAGCTGTTTTTT
>TRBJ2-5|TRBV5-1|TRBD1|NA
CASSLTGEETQYF
TGCGCCAGCAGCTTGACAGGGGAGGAGACCCAGTACTTC
>TRBJ2-5|TRBV7-2|TRBD2|once
CASSSGLAGEGATQYF
TGTGCCAGCAGCTCGGGACTAGCGGGGGAAGGGGCGACCCAGTACTTC
>TRBJ1-3|TRBV5-1|NA|NA
CASSLAAVGSGNTIYF
TGCGCCAGCAGCTTGGCGGCGGTCGGCTCTGGAAACACCATATATTTT
>TRBJ2-1|TRBV6-6|TRBD2|NA
CASSLTGGGGQFF
TGTGCCAGCAGTCTCACTGGTGGCGGGGGGCAGTTCTTC
>TRBJ2-5|TRBV4-1|NA|NA
CASSQAPTRGETQYF
TGCGCCAGCAGCCAAGCCCCCACGAGAGGGGAGACCCAGTACTTC
>TRBJ2-7|TRBV5-1|TRBD1|NA
CASSSGQGAEQYF
TGCGCCAGCAGCTCGGGACAGGGGGCCGAGCAGTACTTC
>TRBJ1-2|TRBV4-1|TRBD1|NA
CASSQPTGRSYGYTF
TGCGCCAGCAGCCAACCGACAGGGAGAAGCTATGGCTACACCTTC
>TRBJ1-5|TRBV12-5|TRBD1|NA
CASGLADRGNQPQHF
TGTGCTAGTGGTTTGGCGGACAGGGGCAATCAGCCCCAGCATTTT
>TRBJ1-2|TRBV6-2/TRBV6-3|NA|NA
CASSYSAGAGYTF
TGTGCCAGCAGTTACTCGGCAGGGGCTGGCTACACCTTC
>TRBJ2-2|TRBV11-2|NA|NA
CASSPRVAGELFF
TGTGCCAGCAGCCCCAGGGTCGCCGGGGAGCTGTTTTTT
>TRBJ2-1|TRBV7-3|TRBD1|NA
CASSLTTGYYNEQFF
TGTGCCAGCAGCCTGACGACAGGGTACTACAATGAGCAGTTCTTC
>TRBJ1-1|TRBV5-1|NA|NA
CASSFVGLNTEAFF
TGCGCCAGCAGCTTCGTCGGTCTGAACACTGAAGCTTTCTTT
>TRBJ2-1|TRBV5-4|TRBD2|NA
CASSSSGGRNEQFF
TGTGCCAGCAGTTCTAGCGGGGGGCGCAATGAGCAGTTCTTC
>TRBJ2-7|TRBV19|NA|few
CASSQDSEGYEQYF
TGTGCCAGTAGCCAGGACAGTGAAGGCTACGAGCAGTACTTC
>TRBJ1-2|TRBV21-1|NA|NA
CASSNKSVRGNYGYTF
TGTGCCAGCAGCAATAAAAGTGTTCGGGGAAACTATGGCTACACCTTC
>TRBJ1-2|TRBV15|TRBD1|NA
CATSREGGTGFNYGYTF
TGTGCCACCAGCAGAGAGGGCGGGACAGGTTTTAACTATGGCTACACCTTC
>TRBJ2-2|TRBV14|TRBD1|NA
CASSPRTGPSTGELFF
TGTGCCAGCAGCCCGCGGACAGGGCCAAGCACCGGGGAGCTGTTTTTT
>TRBJ2-3|TRBV30|NA|NA
CAWEETGQYF
TGTGCCTGGGAAGAGACAGGGCAGTATTTT
>TRBJ2-7|TRBV9|TRBD1|NA
CASSVSAGTAYEQYF
TGTGCCAGCAGCGTTTCAGCCGGGACAGCCTACGAGCAGTACTTC
>TRBJ2-7|TRBV7-8|NA|NA
CASSARDKKDEQYF
TGTGCCAGCAGCGCCCGGGACAAAAAGGACGAGCAGTACTTC
>TRBJ1-1|TRBV12-5|NA|NA
CASGLAGTPEAFF
TGTGCTAGTGGTTTGGCGGGGACACCGGAAGCTTTCTTT
>TRBJ1-1|TRBV12-3/TRBV12-4|TRBD1|once
CASSRTGGPEAFF
TGTGCCAGCAGCCGGACAGGGGGCCCTGAAGCTTTCTTT
>TRBJ2-3|TRBV13|NA|few
CASSSLFGGLETPSTDTQYF
TGTGCCAGCAGCTCCCTCTTTGGGGGACTCGAAACCCCTAGCACAGATACGCAGTATTTT
>TRBJ1-4|TRBV2|NA|NA
CASGRDTSFATNEKLFF
TGTGCCAGCGGCCGGGACACCAGCTTTGCAACTAATGAAAAACTGTTTTTT
>TRBJ1-5|TRBV7-9|NA|NA
CASSVGGVSNQPQHF
TGTGCCAGCAGCGTCGGAGGAGTTAGCAATCAGCCCCAGCATTTT
>TRBJ1-2|TRBV29-1|TRBD1|few
CSVGGGAFGYTF
TGCAGCGTTGGAGGGGGCGCGTTCGGCTACACCTTC
>TRBJ1-6|TRBV4-3|TRBD1|once
CASSLGPGTGGGYNSPLHF
TGCGCCAGCAGCCTAGGGCCCGGGACAGGGGGCGGATATAATTCACCCCTCCACTTT
>TRBJ1-4|TRBV7-2|NA|NA
CASSLGRGEKLFF
TGTGCCAGCAGCTTAGGCAGGGGTGAAAAACTGTTTTTT
>TRBJ1-5|TRBV18|NA|NA
CASSGTHAPNQPQHF
TGTGCCAGCTCAGGGACTCATGCCCCGAATCAGCCCCAGCATTTT